This T cell receptor (beta chain) was found in a study of vaccination and CD4 T cells after COVID-19. Treatment denoted: approximately 10-day PBMC culture with coronavirus spike peptide pools or control peptides (ViraFEST assay). On this clonotype: Antigen: not known.

The CDR3 totals 16 residues. Per germline, CDR1 SEHNR and CDR2 FQNEAQ (reference sequence). The junction had 11 bases not matched to a gene; V was cut back by 7 bases and J by 3 bases. Broader study findings: The study found median SARS-CoV-2-reactive clonotypes rising from 21 to 38, not significantly.

The assay that was used to sequence DNA from cultured CD4+ T cells was the Oncomine TCR Beta short-read assay. Using its own MiXCR run on the PCR reads, TCRdb lists one record per CDR3 protein. Of about 17,000 distinct CDR3 sequences listed, roughly three fifths are singletons. The chain employs TRBV7-9 and TRBJ2-1; 8 nucleotides line up with TRBD1. The receptor was isolated from a human donor who had recovered from COVID-19. The sequenced sample was CD4+ T cells from blood, cultured in vitro. The CDR3 DNA follows: TGTGCCAGCAACGACAGGGGTGCGGCAAACTACAATGAGCAGTTCTTC. It yields the protein CASNDRGAANYNEQFF.